This T cell receptor (beta chain) is from a study of blood T cell repertoires in COVID-19. Turning to the study itself: Sources were T cells, B-cell-depleted T cells, or PBMCs; the material itself was cDNA or gDNA.

Participants reported their clinical history, and cohort assignment relied on those reports. This clone was detected once. Original analysis: By means of reference gene primer amplification, nucleated cell counts were estimated. This table comes from immunoSEQ multiplex PCR, and its TCRdb copy is limited to in-frame clones, with some not included. V, J and clone size derive from that table, while D and trimming were established from the DNA sequence. The table records some 350,000 clones, around 87% of them present only once. The J segment lost 0 bases and the V segment lost 5 bases, leaving 4 bases of the junction unmatched. Per the germline V gene, CDR1 is LNHNV and CDR2 is YYDKDF (reference sequence). This CDR3 is 15 amino acids long.

Material: PBMCs or T cells enriched from blood (not recorded which). The clonotype originates from a woman in her 30s who had recovered from COVID-19. The V gene is TRBV15, the J gene TRBJ1-3; TRBD1 matches at 7 bases. The CDR3 DNA follows: TGTGCCACCAGCCCTGACAGGGCCTCTGGAAACACCATATATTTT. It translates to CATSPDRASGNTIYF. Complete variable domain (other parts from reference TRBV15 and TRBJ1-3): DAMVIQNPRYQVTQFGKPVTLSCSQTLNHNVMYWYQQKSSQAPKLLFHYYDKDFNNEADTPDNFQSRRPNTSFCFLDIRSPGLGDTAMYLCATSPDRASGNTIYFGEGSWLTVV.